The 20 T cell receptor beta chains below come from one sample, sequenced in a study of CD8+CD57+ T cells in acquired aplastic anemia. Patients who underwent sequencing had shown CD8+CD57+ cell expansion by flow cytometry. The use of genomic DNA as template underpinned the TCR beta VDJ and CDR3 profiling. TCRdb reprocessed the reads via MiXCR and lists one record per CDR3 protein. This table holds some 140,000 distinct CDR3 sequences, approximately 52% found once. Sequenced sample: sorted CD4+, CD8+, or CD8+CD57+ T cells (not recorded which) from PBMCs. The receptors were gathered from a human donor with aplastic anemia.

This clonotype has a count of ten or more. V is TRBV25-1 and J is TRBJ2-2; D unresolved. This CDR3 comprises 15 residues. Per germline, CDR1 MGHDK and CDR2 SYGVNS. The germline V and J ends were trimmed by 6 bases and 5 bases, with 16 bases remaining between them. CDR3 coding DNA: TGTGCCAGCAGCGATGGACGTACTGAGACCGGGGAGCTGTTTTTT. Encoded protein: CASSDGRTETGELFF. The full variable domain, completed using reference TRBV25-1 and TRBJ2-2, is EADIYQTPRYLVIGTGKKITLECSQTMGHDKMYWYQQDPGMELHLIHYSYGVNSTEKGDLSSESTVSRIRTEHFPLTLESARPSHTSQYLCASSDGRTETGELFFGEGSRLTVL.

This clonotype was seen just once. The gene calls are TRBV6-5 and TRBJ2-7, with TRBD2 matching over 9 bases. The V segment lost 4 bases and the J segment 4 bases; nucleotides outside the gene matches: 8. This CDR3 comprises 15 residues. The V gene's germline CDR1 is MNHEY and CDR2 SVGAGI. The CDR3 coding sequence is TGTGCCAGCAGTTCCCCACCGGGACTAGCATACGAGCAGTACTTC. This codes for CASSSPPGLAYEQYF.

This chain uses TRBV5-6 with TRBJ1-1; D is ambiguous. Germline-derived CDR1 and CDR2 are SGHDT and YYEEEE. The CDR3 is 12 amino acids. Trimming removed 6 bases from V and 2 bases from J, with 8 bases in between. For the CDR3, the DNA is TGTGCCAGCAACTACATTAACACTGAAGCTTTCTTT. Protein: CASNYINTEAFF. The full variable domain, with the rest looked up from reference TRBV5-6 and TRBJ1-1, is DAGVTQSPTHLIKTRGQQVTLRCSPKSGHDTVSWYQQALGQGPQFIFQYYEEEERQRGNFPDRFSGHQFPNYSSELNVNALLLGDSALYLCASNYINTEAFFGQGTRLTVV.

This clonotype was counted ten times or more. V is TRBV20-1 and J is TRBJ2-5; TRBD1 agrees at 8 bases. Germline values: CDR1 DFQATT, CDR2 SNEGSKA (reference sequence). The CDR3 runs to 17 residues. The J segment lost 5 bases and the V segment lost 6 bases, leaving 20 bases of the junction unmatched. In DNA, the CDR3 is TGCAGTGCCCTACCCTATCTCGCACAGGGGGTTTTCGAGACCCAGTACTTC. It is translated as CSALPYLAQGVFETQYF.

The chain recombines TRBV20-1 with TRBJ2-1; 8 nucleotides match TRBD2. CDR3 length equals 14 residues. In germline, CDR1 is DFQATT, CDR2 SNEGSKA (reference sequence). V trimming: 1 base; J trimming: 3 bases; junction bases outside the gene matches: 2. CDR3: CSARGLAYYNEQFF. For the CDR3, the DNA is TGCAGTGCTAGAGGACTAGCGTACTACAATGAGCAGTTCTTC.

This chain joins TRBV4-2 and TRBJ2-7, with 9 bases that match TRBD2. J was trimmed by 4 bases and V by 2 bases; bases with no gene match: 6. CDR1 is LGHNA, CDR2 YNFKEQ, per germline. The CDR3 sequence is 15 residues long. The CDR3 DNA reads TGTGCCAGCAGCCAACAACTAGCGGGCGATTACGAGCAGTACTTC. Residues: CASSQQLAGDYEQYF.

The chain joins TRBV11-1 to TRBJ2-7, with a possible D match to TRBD1 (8 bases). The CDR3 covers 16 residues. Germline-derived CDR1 and CDR2 are SGHAT and FQDESV (reference sequence). Trimming took off 8 bases at V and 1 base at J, with 21 bases between the two ends. CDR3: CASSPSTGGGSYEQYF. The CDR3 DNA reads as TGTGCCAGCTCACCGTCTACAGGGGGGGGGTCCTACGAGCAGTACTTC.

V usage is TRBV20-1 and J usage is TRBJ2-3; tentative D call: TRBD2 (6 bases). Germline assignment: CDR1 DFQATT and CDR2 SNEGSKA (reference sequence). The ends were cut back, 7 bases at V and 4 bases at J, with 18 bases in the middle. The CDR3 runs 14 residues. CDR3 residues: CSDSPGVRADTQYF. CDR3 DNA: TGCAGTGACTCTCCGGGAGTTAGGGCAGATACGCAGTATTTT.

This clonotype was seen more than once but under ten times. This chain uses TRBV29-1 with TRBJ2-3; either TRBD1 or TRBD2 may supply D (6 bases each). Trimming removed 7 bases from V and 0 bases from J, with 14 bases in between. CDR3 length equals 14 residues. Germline-derived CDR1 and CDR2 are SQVTM and ANQGSEA. The CDR3 region is CSADSGLSTDTQYF. In nucleotides, the CDR3 is TGCAGCGCGGACAGCGGGCTTAGCACAGATACGCAGTATTTT.

The chain has TRBV13 and TRBJ1-1, with TRBD1 identical over 8 bases. The V gene's germline CDR1 is PRHDT and CDR2 FYEKMQ (reference sequence). There are 17 residues in the CDR3. V gave up 7 bases and J gave up 1 base; unmatched junction bases: 14. CDR3 amino acids: CASNPVGRGLGNTEAFF. The DNA for the CDR3 is TGTGCCAGCAATCCCGTGGGCAGGGGGCTTGGGAACACTGAAGCTTTCTTT.

The chain couples TRBV6-1 to TRBJ1-5; no clear D gene. Trimming took off 0 bases at V and 7 bases at J, with 10 bases between the two ends. Germline V gene data show CDR1 as MNHNS and CDR2 as SASEGT. The CDR3 loop spans 14 amino acids. The CDR3: CASSEAEGGQPQHF. The CDR3 nucleotides are TGTGCCAGCAGTGAAGCGGAGGGAGGGCAGCCCCAGCATTTT.

The chain carries TRBV5-4 and TRBJ1-2, with D unresolved. V dropped 0 bases and J dropped 7 bases, with 16 bases sitting between them. Germline CDR1 and CDR2: SGHNT and YYREEE (reference sequence). There are 15 residues in the CDR3. The CDR3 spells CASSLDWGFNIGYTF. The CDR3 coding sequence is TGTGCCAGCAGCTTGGACTGGGGTTTTAACATTGGCTACACCTTC.

The J gene is TRBJ1-4, the V gene TRBV7-3, with TRBD1 matching over 7 bases. CDR1 SGHTA and CDR2 FQGTGA come from the germline V gene. The length of the CDR3 is 16 residues. Trimming took 5 bases from V and 2 from J; bases not matched to a gene: 8. The CDR3 sequence: CASSPRLTGTNEKLFF. The DNA for the CDR3 is TGTGCCAGCAGCCCAAGGTTGACAGGGACTAATGAAAAACTGTTTTTT.

V and J are TRBV2 and TRBJ2-2; D not resolved. The CDR3 covers 14 residues. The germline gives CDR1 SNHLY, CDR2 FYNNEI. V shed 0 bases and J shed 7 bases, with 9 bases lying between them. The CDR3 nucleotides read TGTGCCAGCAGTGAAGCGATGGGTTTCGGGGAGCTGTTTTTT. Translated, it gives CASSEAMGFGELFF.

This clonotype turned up a few times. The chain has TRBV12-5 and TRBJ1-1; the D is unclear. The CDR3 is 15 residues long. Trimming cost V 4 bases and J 0 bases, with 12 bases left between them. Germline lookup yields CDR1 LGHNT and CDR2 FRNRAP. CDR3 sequence reads: CASGSAVRMNTEAFF. As DNA, the CDR3 is TGTGCTAGTGGTTCGGCGGTGAGGATGAACACTGAAGCTTTCTTT.

This clonotype was seen at least ten times. The V gene is TRBV9, the J gene TRBJ2-1, with 8 nucleotides matching TRBD2. The trim removed 0 bases at V and 10 bases at J, leaving 9 bases unmatched. CDR1 and CDR2 (germline): SGDLS, YYNGEE. The length of the CDR3 is 15 residues. This chain's CDR3 is CASSVVGGGNEEQFF. CDR3 sequence (DNA): TGTGCCAGCAGCGTAGTTGGCGGGGGGAACGAAGAGCAGTTCTTC.

The V gene is TRBV4-3, the J gene TRBJ2-5; D is unresolved. The germline CDR1 and CDR2 sequences are LGHNA and YSLEER. The CDR3 totals 14 residues. The ends were cut back, 0 bases at V and 5 bases at J, with 10 bases in the middle. The CDR3 nucleotides read TGCGCCAGCAGCCAAGAGGGGTTTTCGGAGACCCAGTACTTC. Amino acid sequence: CASSQEGFSETQYF.

The count of this clonotype is one. The V call is TRBV2, the J call TRBJ2-3; 8 bases match TRBD2. The V gene's germline CDR1 is SNHLY and CDR2 FYNNEI. The CDR3 loop spans 15 amino acids. Trimming took 6 bases from V and 3 from J; bases not matched to a gene: 8. As DNA, the CDR3 is TGTGCCAGCAGGGCGAGCGGGGGCAAAACAGATACGCAGTATTTT. It specifies CASRASGGKTDTQYF. The whole variable domain, remainder taken from reference TRBV2 and TRBJ2-3, is EPEVTQTPSHQVTQMGQEVILRCVPISNHLYFYWYRQILGQKVEFLVSFYNNEISEKSEIFDDQFSVERPDGSNFTLKIRSTKLEDSAMYFCASRASGGKTDTQYFGPGTRLTVL.

The V and J genes are TRBV19 and TRBJ1-2, with D perhaps TRBD1 (6 bases). V was clipped by 5 bases and J by 2 bases, with 12 bases between them. The CDR3 spans 14 residues. Germline V gene sequence: CDR1 LNHDA, CDR2 SQIVND (reference sequence). CDR3 region: CASSPSQGNYGYTF. CDR3 in DNA: TGTGCCAGTAGTCCGTCTCAGGGGAACTATGGCTACACCTTC.

In its sample, this clonotype was seen many times. This chain links TRBV13 with TRBJ1-3; the match to TRBD1 covers 10 bases. The CDR3 sequence is 15 residues long. Germline CDR1 and CDR2: PRHDT and FYEKMQ (reference sequence). V dropped 6 bases and J dropped 0; count of bases not matched to a gene: 2. The CDR3 sequence is CASRGTGDSGNTIYF. CDR3 sequence (DNA): TGTGCCAGCAGGGGGACAGGGGACTCTGGAAACACCATATATTTT.